A single sample is the source of the 9 T cell receptor beta chains below, sequenced in a study of long-term antiretroviral therapy in people with HIV. Sequencing relied on immunoSEQ assay v3.0, run at survey level. Sequenced by immunoSEQ multiplex PCR; TCRdb stores in-frame clones only, minus some. The table records 30,000 to 40,000 clones, roughly 80% of them present only once. The sequences come from unsorted PBMCs, collected 2 years after starting antiretroviral therapy. These receptors all come from a woman between 45 and 65 years old with HIV.

The genes are TRBV28 and TRBJ2-3, with 8 bases fitting TRBD2. The germline V gene has CDR1 MDHEN and CDR2 SYDVKM. V gave up 3 bases and J gave up 6 bases; unmatched junction bases: 8. CDR3 length: 15 amino acids. The CDR3 protein is CASSLLAGPSDTQYF. In DNA form, the CDR3 reads TGTGCCAGCAGTTTGCTAGCGGGTCCCTCTGATACGCAGTATTTT.

This clone was seen just once. The genes are TRBV18 and TRBJ2-7, with 7 bases identical to TRBD1. V shed 6 bases, J shed 4 bases, and the junction held 9 bases outside the gene matches. The V gene's germline CDR1 is KGHSH and CDR2 LQKENI. CDR3 length: 14 residues. CDR3 loop: CASSPDRFLYEQYF. In nucleotides, the CDR3 is TGTGCCAGCTCTCCGGACAGGTTCTTATACGAGCAGTACTTC.

The chain combines TRBV9 with TRBJ2-1; TRBD1 or TRBD2 may be the D gene (5 bases each). V was cut by 0 bases and J by 7 bases, with 14 bases left in between. Germline V gene sequence: CDR1 SGDLS, CDR2 YYNGEE. The CDR3 totals 15 residues. The CDR3 protein is CASSVAQGARNEQFF. The CDR3 nucleotides are TGTGCCAGCAGCGTAGCTCAGGGAGCGAGGAATGAGCAGTTCTTC. The entire variable domain, with the rest obtained from reference TRBV9 and TRBJ2-1, is as follows: DSGVTQTPKHLITATGQRVTLRCSPRSGDLSVYWYQQSLDQGLQFLIQYYNGEERAKGNILERFSAQQFPDLHSELNLSSLELGDSALYFCASSVAQGARNEQFFGPGTRLTVL.

The V gene is TRBV11-1, the J gene TRBJ2-1; 9 bases are a match to TRBD2. J was trimmed by 0 bases and V by 2 bases; bases with no gene match: 11. The germline V gene encodes CDR1 SGHAT and CDR2 FQDESV (reference sequence). This CDR3 spans 19 amino acids. The CDR3 sequence: CASSLRDGLAGTSYNEQFF. The CDR3 nucleotides are TGTGCCAGCAGCTTAAGAGATGGCCTAGCGGGGACCTCCTACAATGAGCAGTTCTTC.

The chain links TRBV27 to TRBJ1-4, with D maybe TRBD1 (6 bases). V lost 0 bases and J lost 6, with 8 bases in between. The CDR3 is 14 amino acids. In germline, CDR1 is MNHEY, CDR2 SMNVEV (reference sequence). The CDR3 nucleotides are TGTGCCAGCAGTTTATCTTACAGGGATGAAAAACTGTTTTTT. Its protein is CASSLSYRDEKLFF.

The chain links TRBV30 to TRBJ2-1, with TRBD2 identical over 8 bases. V shed 5 bases and J 4 bases; nucleotides not matched to a gene: 7. Germline lookup yields CDR1 GTSNPN and CDR2 SVGIG (reference sequence). The CDR3 runs 14 residues. DNA for the CDR3: TGTGCCTGGGTAGCCCAGCGGGGGTACAATGAGCAGTTCTTC. Residues: CAWVAQRGYNEQFF.

The DNA for the CDR3 is TGTGCCAGCAGCTTGTCAGCGATCCGAGAGACCCAGTACTTC. This encodes CASSLSAIRETQYF. The V call is TRBV5-6, the J call TRBJ2-5; D gene ambiguous. The V gene lost 1 base and the J gene lost 4 bases, with 11 bases spanning the gap. The CDR3 loop spans 14 amino acids. Per the germline V gene, CDR1 is SGHDT and CDR2 is YYEEEE.

The V and J genes are TRBV29-1 and TRBJ2-4; D may be TRBD1 (5 bases). Trimming took off 4 bases at V and 3 bases at J, with 22 bases between the two ends. The CDR3 has 17 amino acids. Germline-derived CDR1 and CDR2 are SQVTM and ANQGSEA. CDR3 DNA: TGCAGCGTTGGGAAGAGGTGGGGCAATGAGGACAAAAACATTCAGTACTTC. Protein product: CSVGKRWGNEDKNIQYF.

The chain couples TRBV5-6 to TRBJ1-3, with D perhaps matching TRBD1 (6 bases). Germline V gene lookup returns CDR1 SGHDT and CDR2 YYEEEE. The CDR3 spans 17 residues. The V gene lost 1 base and the J gene lost 0 bases, with 14 bases spanning the gap. The chain's CDR3 is CASSLIRGLYSGNTIYF. The CDR3 nucleotides read TGTGCCAGCAGCTTGATCAGGGGATTATACTCTGGAAACACCATATATTTT.